The rows below give T cell receptor beta chains drawn from one sample of a study of OX40 agonist ivuxolimab in advanced cancers. Sequenced by immunoSEQ multiplex PCR; TCRdb stores in-frame clones only, minus some. The data show roughly 56,000 clones, about 86% seen once. The material sequenced was CD4+ or CD8+ T cells sorted from blood, taken in a trial of the OX40 agonist ivuxolimab. These receptor sequences come from an adult with an advanced solid tumor such as melanoma, head and neck, liver or kidney cancer. Both conserved end residues are part of each CDR3. Expanded clones are given a class, and other clones once, few, many or no size at all.

clone size	V gene	J gene	CDR3 protein
.	TRBV10-3	TRBJ2-2	CAISDFGQATLNTGELFF
.	TRBV20-1	TRBJ1-2	CSASLIRGAF
.	TRBV6-6	TRBJ1-1	CASSYLWGRGGSEAFF
few	TRBV2	TRBJ2-2	CASRRLASNTGELFF
few	TRBV6-1	TRBJ2-3	CASRASGDTQYF
once	TRBV5-5	TRBJ2-7	CASSFSAEQYF
.	TRBV7-9	TRBJ2-3	CASSRDYARGTDTQYF
.	TRBV2	TRBJ1-1	CASGGQGGTEAFF
.	TRBV5-6	TRBJ2-2	CASSPSTGELFF
few	TRBV15	TRBJ2-7	CATSRDLISYEQYF
.	TRBV7-2	TRBJ2-1	CASSTSFGGRAPNYNEQFF
.	TRBV9	TRBJ1-1	CASSVRTGTNTEAFF
once	TRBV2	TRBJ1-1	CASSGQGGTEAFF
.	TRBV6-6	TRBJ1-2	CASSSQGGMSNYGYTF
.	TRBV6-1	TRBJ1-4	CASRDRTGNEKLFF
.	TRBV6-1	TRBJ1-3	CASTLRESSGNTIYF
.	TRBV10-2	TRBJ2-7	CASSEAGTSVYEQYF
.	TRBV2	TRBJ2-1	CASRGTSQGGDEQFF
.	TRBV7-9	TRBJ1-4	CASSLQGASNEKLFF
.	TRBV4-2	TRBJ2-7	CASSQDNEQYF
.	TRBV5-1	TRBJ1-1	CASSLVVSPNTEAFF
medium-sized	TRBV2	TRBJ1-2	CASSPGVSEIDYGYTF
.	TRBV6-5	TRBJ2-1	CASSYVWGAGGNEQFF
.	TRBV5-4	TRBJ2-6	CASSLWTAGANVLTF
.	TRBV7-9	TRBJ2-5	CASNAGQQETQYF
.	TRBV10-3	TRBJ1-1	CAISGGEFVLRNTEAFF
.	TRBV18	TRBJ2-5	CASSPRTGWQETQYF
.	TRBV11-2	TRBJ2-7	CASSLDRRGQQYF
.	TRBV5-1	TRBJ2-1	CASSALDSIAHNEQFF
.	TRBV5-4	TRBJ2-2	CASSLDRVNTGELFF
.	TRBV7-9	TRBJ2-2	CASSFYPLNTGELFF
.	TRBV15	TRBJ2-2	CATSSLTSGNTGELFF
.	TRBV5-1	TRBJ1-4	CASSSGVPNEKLFF
.	TRBV5-1	TRBJ2-7	CASSSGQGGYEQYF
.	TRBV2	TRBJ1-2	CASTQGGGVGYTF
.	TRBV18	TRBJ1-1	CASSPSQGSGTEAFF